This T cell receptor beta chain derives from a study of CXCR3-negative and CXCR3-positive naive CD8 T cells (dated by TCRdb to between 2017 and 2020). Looking at the study overall: About 135 million TRB reads were obtained in total, roughly 1.5 +/- 0.3 million reads per library. Naive subsets from 5 or 6 donors and memory cells from 3 donors were included in the TRBV-TRBJ cluster analysis. Data from roughly eleven donors, pooled across two independent experiments, went into the diversity and physicochemical repertoire analyses. The investigation overall reported the following: Because surface CD5, which is linked to self-reactivity in mice, was comparable between the naive subsets, TCR interaction strength was also inferred from TRB CDR3 physicochemical properties. Because CXCR3 expression was partially decreased after cryopreservation, freshly isolated PBMCs were used for most assays. Naive CXCR3-negative and CXCR3-positive cells from the same donor showed similar TRBV-TRBJ usage, whereas memory cells showed distinct patterns. Both naive subsets had comparably high repertoire diversity, while memory CD8+ T cells had much lower repertoire diversity. TRB CDR3s from CXCR3-positive naive cells showed higher hydrophobicity (lower Kidera factor 4), lower energy, and higher strength and volume indices than CXCR3-negative naive cells.

For each CD8+ T cell subset, flow sorting was done in triplicate, and 250,000 to 300,000 cells per subset went directly into RLT lysis buffer. To keep memory contaminants out, a stringent definition of naive CD8+ T cells was applied: CD45RO-CCR7+CD27+CD95-. Standard density gradient centrifugation was used to isolate peripheral blood mononuclear cells from buffy coats. Naive CXCR3-negative and CXCR3-positive CD8+ T cells were flow-sorted using a FACSAria III. An RNeasy Mini Kit was used to extract total RNA from the sorted cells. On this clonotype itself: Its antigen target is currently unknown.

The sequencer listed for this sample is NextSeq 550. The Human TCR Profiling Kit (MiLaboratory) was used to make UMI-labeled 5' RACE TRB cDNA libraries. cDNA synthesis used the entire amount of extracted RNA, and PCR amplification then used the entire amount of cDNA produced. Libraries were prepared in parallel with an identical number of PCR cycles. Concerning the study's data processing: With a requirement of at least two reads per UMI, MIGEC and MiXCR extracted about 50,000 +/- 10,000 unique UMI-labeled TRB cDNA molecules per library. On average, each library contained approximately 40,000 +/- 10,000 functional in-frame TRB CDR3 nucleotide clonotypes without stop codons. Diversity metrics, including normalized Shannon-Wiener and Chao1, were computed in VDJtools after downsampling to 5000 UMI-labeled TRB molecules per sample. VDJtools was used to calculate clonotype-size-weighted physicochemical properties of the central five CDR3 residues, namely interaction energy, strength, volume and Kidera factor 4. The reads underwent TCRdb reprocessing, giving one record for each CDR3 protein sequence and no DNA. These V and J calls originate from TCRdb's pipeline instead of the authors' own analysis. This sample's table lists around 140,000 distinct CDR3 sequences. The ten top clones hold roughly 0.29% of the sample.

From cysteine to phenylalanine, the CDR3 is 15 amino acids long. No DNA sequence was recorded. Looking up the germline V gene yields CDR1 LGHNA and CDR2 YSLEER. The sample taken for sequencing was naive CXCR3- CD8+ T cells from blood. The sample's cell subset or site label, decoded: CD45RO-CCR7+CD27+CD95- naive CD8+ T cells lacking CXCR3 (TNR3-). This receptor was identified in a human donor in good health. Some clones in this sample may be carry-over from other donors' samples. The chain is made from TRBV4-3 and TRBJ2-7; there is no DNA to check the TCRdb D call of TRBD2. The CDR3 is CASSPERGGFYEQYF.